This TCR beta chain came from a study of metastatic and nonmetastatic thyroid tumors. On the study more broadly: Patients with malignant and benign thyroid disease provided blood and tumor or nodule tissue, whose repertoires were compared.

Study findings and constraints: Benign nodules reportedly had significantly lower TCR beta diversity than malignant thyroid tumors in blood and tumor.

Details on this clone: Its antigen is currently unknown.

Using MiXCR, TCRdb re-called clones from the PCR reads. This table holds roughly 8,400 clones, approximately 33% found once. The entire patient cohort was treatment-naive prior to thyroid surgery. Sequencing used tumor tissue. The sequence was obtained from a female donor with papillary thyroid cancer or a benign thyroid nodule (not recorded which). Some clones in this sample may be carry-over from other donors' samples.

The CDR3 here is CASTSNTGELFF. CDR3 DNA: TGTGCCAGCACCTCGAACACCGGGGAGCTGTTTTTT. The gene calls are TRBV27 and TRBJ2-2; D gene unclear. The ends were cut back, 7 bases at V and 0 bases at J, with 3 bases in the middle. The length of the CDR3 is 12 residues. CDR1 is MNHEY, CDR2 SMNVEV, per germline (reference sequence).